This T cell receptor beta chain appears in the sequencing data of a study of memory CD4+ T cells and cytomegalovirus serostatus. The V gene's germline CDR1 is KGHSH and CDR2 LQKENI. The length of the CDR3 is 14 residues. Trimming took off 6 bases at V and 4 bases at J, with 15 bases between the two ends. TCRdb keeps only in-frame clones here, not all; method: immunoSEQ multiplex PCR. The sample includes around 50,000 clones, about 78% seen only once; the top ten take around 0.67%. The sort gate was single viable CD3+CD4+CD8-CD45RO+ cells for memory CD4+ T cells. V gene TRBV18 combines with J gene TRBJ1-1, with D possibly being TRBD1 (5 bases). Sequenced: memory CD4+ T cells from blood. This TCR came from an adult in good health and CMV-seronegative. The CDR3 nucleotides read TGTGCCAGCTCCCTACAGGCCGAGGCCACTGAAGCTTTCTTT. Its protein is CASSLQAEATEAFF.